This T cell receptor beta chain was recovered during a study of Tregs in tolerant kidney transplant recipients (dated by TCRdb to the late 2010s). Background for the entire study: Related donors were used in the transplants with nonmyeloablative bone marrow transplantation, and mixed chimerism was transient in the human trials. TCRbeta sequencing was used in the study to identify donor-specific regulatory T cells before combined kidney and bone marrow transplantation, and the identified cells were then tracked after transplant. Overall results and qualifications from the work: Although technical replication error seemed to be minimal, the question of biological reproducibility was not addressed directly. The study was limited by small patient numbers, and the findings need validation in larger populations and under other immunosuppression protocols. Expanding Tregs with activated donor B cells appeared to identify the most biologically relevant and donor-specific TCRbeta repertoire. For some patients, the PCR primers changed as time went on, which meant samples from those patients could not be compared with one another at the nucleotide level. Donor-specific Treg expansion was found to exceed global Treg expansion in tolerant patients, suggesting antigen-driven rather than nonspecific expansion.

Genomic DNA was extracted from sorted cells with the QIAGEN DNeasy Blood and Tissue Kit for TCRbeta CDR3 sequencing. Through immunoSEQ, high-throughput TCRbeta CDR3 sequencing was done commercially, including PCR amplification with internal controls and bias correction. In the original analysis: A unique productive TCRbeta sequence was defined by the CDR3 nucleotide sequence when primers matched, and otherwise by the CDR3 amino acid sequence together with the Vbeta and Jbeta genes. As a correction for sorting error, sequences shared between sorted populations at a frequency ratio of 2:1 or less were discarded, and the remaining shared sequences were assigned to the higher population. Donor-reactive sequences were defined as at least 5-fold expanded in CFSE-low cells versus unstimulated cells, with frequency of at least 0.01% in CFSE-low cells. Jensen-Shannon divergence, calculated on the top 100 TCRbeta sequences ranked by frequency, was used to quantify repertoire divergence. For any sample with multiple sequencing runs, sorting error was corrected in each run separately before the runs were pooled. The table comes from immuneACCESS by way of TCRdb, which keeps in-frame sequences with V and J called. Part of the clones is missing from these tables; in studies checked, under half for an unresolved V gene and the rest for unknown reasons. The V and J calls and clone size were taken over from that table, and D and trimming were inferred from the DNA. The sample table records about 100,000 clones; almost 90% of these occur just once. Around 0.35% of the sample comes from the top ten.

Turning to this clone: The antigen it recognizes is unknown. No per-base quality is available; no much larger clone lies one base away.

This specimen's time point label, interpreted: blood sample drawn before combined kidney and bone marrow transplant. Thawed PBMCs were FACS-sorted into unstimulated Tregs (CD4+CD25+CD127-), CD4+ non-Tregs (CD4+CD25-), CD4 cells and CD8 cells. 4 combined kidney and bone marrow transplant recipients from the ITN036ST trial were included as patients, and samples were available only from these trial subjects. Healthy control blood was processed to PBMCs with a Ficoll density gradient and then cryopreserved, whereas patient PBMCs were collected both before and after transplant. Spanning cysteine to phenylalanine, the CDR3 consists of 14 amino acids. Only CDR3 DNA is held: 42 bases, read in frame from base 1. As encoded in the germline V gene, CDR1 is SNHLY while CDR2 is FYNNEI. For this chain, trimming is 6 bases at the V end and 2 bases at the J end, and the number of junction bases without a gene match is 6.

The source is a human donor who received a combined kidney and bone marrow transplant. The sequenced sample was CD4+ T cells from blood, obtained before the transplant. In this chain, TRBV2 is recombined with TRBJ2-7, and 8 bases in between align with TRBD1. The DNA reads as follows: TGTGCCAGCAGACCTGACAGGGGTACCTACGAGCAGTACTTC. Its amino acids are CASRPDRGTYEQYF.